The 17 T cell receptor beta chains presented below share a single source sample, sequenced in a study of early T cells in non-severe SARS-CoV-2 infection. TCRdb reprocessed the 5' RACE reads via MiXCR and lists one record per CDR3 protein. The sample lists about 40,000 distinct CDR3 sequences, roughly 4.7% occurring once. Sequenced sample: whole blood. The receptors derive from an adult who was a healthcare worker with PCR-confirmed SARS-CoV-2 infection or an uninfected control (not recorded which).

This chain joins TRBV11-2 and TRBJ1-2; D is unclear. Germline V gives CDR1 SGHAT, CDR2 FQNNGV. There are 16 residues in the CDR3. Between the trimmed V and J ends, which lost 1 base and 2 bases, there was a span of 14 bases. The CDR3 DNA follows: TGTGCCAGCAGCTTAGGATTTACAGCCACGAACTATGGCTACACCTTC. This sequence encodes CASSLGFTATNYGYTF.

This clonotype was observed many times. The J gene is TRBJ2-5, the V gene TRBV6-1; TRBD2 agrees at 12 bases. Unmatched junction bases numbered 1, after V lost 0 bases and J lost 5 bases. This CDR3 region has 15 residues. Germline loops: CDR1 MNHNS, CDR2 SASEGT. CDR3 amino acids: CASSEATSGSETQYF. In DNA, the CDR3 is TGTGCCAGCAGTGAAGCGACTAGCGGGAGTGAGACCCAGTACTTC.

This clonotype was recorded at least ten times. This sequence joins TRBV3-1 and TRBJ2-3, with 8 bases lining up with TRBD2. The germline V gene has CDR1 LGHDT and CDR2 YNNKEL (reference sequence). J lost 0 bases, V lost 4 bases, and 3 bases had no gene match. This CDR3 region has 15 residues. CDR3: CASSPTSGSTDTQYF. The CDR3 nucleotides read TGTGCCAGCAGCCCCACTAGCGGAAGCACAGATACGCAGTATTTT.

This clonotype has a count of ten or more. The chain combines TRBV6-5 with TRBJ2-3; TRBD2 matches at 8 bases. The CDR3 is made up of 15 amino acids. The trim removed 3 bases at V and 0 bases at J, leaving 2 bases unmatched. CDR1 is MNHEY, CDR2 SVGAGI, per germline. The chain's CDR3 is CASSYGLASTDTQYF. Here the CDR3 DNA reads TGTGCCAGCAGTTATGGACTAGCTAGCACAGATACGCAGTATTTT.

This clonotype occurred many times. The V call is TRBV20-1, the J call TRBJ2-1; D is perhaps TRBD1 or TRBD2 (5 bases each). The CDR3 runs to 13 residues. CDR1 DFQATT and CDR2 SNEGSKA come from the germline V gene (reference sequence). Deletions cut 3 bases from V and 0 bases from J, with 6 bases between. This CDR3 reads CSASGTSYNEQFF. In DNA form, the CDR3 reads TGCAGTGCTAGCGGGACCTCCTACAATGAGCAGTTCTTC.

V gene TRBV7-2 combines with J gene TRBJ2-5; a possible D gene is TRBD1 (5 bases). CDR1 SGHTA and CDR2 FQGNSA come from the germline V gene. This CDR3 is 14 amino acids long. V was cut by 5 bases and J by 4 bases, with 14 bases left in between. CDR3 protein: CASSPGRSSETQYF. The CDR3 DNA reads as TGTGCCAGCAGCCCAGGGCGGAGTTCAGAGACCCAGTACTTC.

In this sample, this clonotype turned up a few times. This chain joins TRBV7-9 and TRBJ2-3; 9 bases agree with TRBD2. Germline V CDR1 and CDR2: SEHNR, FQNEAQ (reference sequence). Germline trimming cut 4 bases from V and 2 bases from J; bases unmatched to any gene: 1. The CDR3 extends over 14 amino acids. The CDR3 reads CASSSGLATDTQYF. In nucleotides, the CDR3 is TGTGCCAGCAGCTCGGGACTAGCCACAGATACGCAGTATTTT.

This clonotype was counted at least ten times. The chain couples TRBV19 to TRBJ2-6; D remains unclear. The germline CDR1 and CDR2 sequences are LNHDA and SQIVND (reference sequence). Between the trimmed V and J ends, which lost 6 bases and 0 bases, there was a span of 15 bases. The CDR3 runs to 17 residues. This CDR3 reads CASSTSPTSSGANVLTF. CDR3 nucleotide sequence: TGTGCCAGTAGCACCTCTCCGACGTCCTCTGGGGCCAACGTCCTGACTTTC.

This clonotype appeared many times. This sequence joins TRBV5-6 and TRBJ2-7; TRBD2 aligns across 7 bases. Germline trimming cut 6 bases from V and 1 base from J; bases unmatched to any gene: 7. Germline V gene lookup returns CDR1 SGHDT and CDR2 YYEEEE. The CDR3 loop spans 14 amino acids. CDR3 in DNA: TGTGCCAGCAAAGCTAGCGGAACTTCCTACGAGCAGTACTTC. This sequence encodes CASKASGTSYEQYF.

CDR3 sequence reads: CASSYSMGQTDTQYF. The CDR3 DNA sequence: TGTGCCAGCAGTTACTCGATGGGTCAAACAGATACGCAGTATTTT. This rearrangement joins TRBV6-5 to TRBJ2-3; D unclear. Per the germline V gene, CDR1 is MNHEY and CDR2 is SVGAGI. The CDR3 covers 15 residues. V lost 0 bases and J 3 bases, leaving 10 bases between the germline ends.

The rearrangement joins TRBV5-4 to TRBJ2-7, with TRBD1 matching 9 bases. The CDR3 runs to 13 residues. Germline CDR1 is SGHNT and CDR2 is YYREEE (reference sequence). Germline trimming cut 4 bases from V and 9 bases from J; bases unmatched to any gene: 8. The CDR3 here is CASSVDRGRGQYF. In DNA, the CDR3 is TGTGCCAGCAGCGTGGACAGGGGCCGCGGGCAGTACTTC.

This clonotype was seen ten or more times. The chain couples TRBV12-3 or TRBV12-4 to TRBJ1-4, with D possibly TRBD1 on 6 matching bases. V was trimmed by 8 bases and J by 8 bases, leaving 18 bases between them. CDR3 length: 14 amino acids. CDR3 sequence (DNA): TGTGCCAGCCGCCGGGGGCGGGCAAAAGAAAAACTGTTTTTT. Translated, it gives CASRRGRAKEKLFF.

In this sample, this clonotype turned up many times. V and J are TRBV18 and TRBJ2-2; D is uncertain. Germline V gene data show CDR1 as KGHSH and CDR2 as LQKENI. The CDR3 contains 13 residues. Trimming took off 0 bases at V and 4 bases at J, with 3 bases between the two ends. Here the CDR3 reads CASSPPVTGELFF. For the CDR3, the DNA is TGTGCCAGCTCACCACCTGTCACCGGGGAGCTGTTTTTT. Combining the CDR3 with reference TRBV18 and TRBJ2-2 gives the whole variable domain NAGVMQNPRHLVRRRGQEARLRCSPMKGHSHVYWYRQLPEEGLKFMVYLQKENIIDESGMPKERFSAEFPKEGPSILRIQQVVRGDSAAYFCASSPPVTGELFFGEGSRLTVL.

A few counts support this clonotype. The rearrangement links TRBV28 to TRBJ1-5; maybe TRBD1 (5 bases). V was trimmed by 8 bases and J by 0 bases, leaving 14 bases between them. This CDR3 region has 15 residues. CDR1 and CDR2 from the germline V gene are MDHEN and SYDVKM. CDR3 nucleotides: TGTGCCAGCTTTTTTGGGGGATATAGCAATCAGCCCCAGCATTTT. It codes for CASFFGGYSNQPQHF.

At least ten counts were recorded for this clonotype. The V gene is TRBV5-4, the J gene TRBJ2-1, with D unresolved. V was pared by 1 base and J by 2 bases, with 4 bases between. Germline V gives CDR1 SGHNT, CDR2 YYREEE (reference sequence). The CDR3 length is 13 residues. The CDR3 spells CASSLYAYNEQFF. The CDR3 DNA is TGTGCCAGCAGCTTGTATGCCTACAATGAGCAGTTCTTC.

This clonotype was found a few times. The CDR3 DNA sequence: TGTGCCAGCAGCCAGATGCAGAGGCAGCCCCAGCATTTT. This gives the protein CASSQMQRQPQHF. The chain combines TRBV3-1 with TRBJ1-5; D gene ambiguous. Germline V gives CDR1 LGHDT, CDR2 YNNKEL (reference sequence). The V end was cut by 3 bases, the J end by 7 bases, with 10 bases between. CDR3 length: 13 amino acids.

This clonotype was picked up many times. The chain's CDR3 is CASSDGSSGANVLTF. CDR3 nucleotides: TGTGCCAGCTCGGACGGGAGCTCTGGGGCCAACGTCCTGACTTTC. The chain recombines TRBV18 with TRBJ2-6; D is possibly TRBD2 (6 bases). The germline V gene encodes CDR1 KGHSH and CDR2 LQKENI. Trimming removed 6 bases at V and 0 bases at J, with 9 bases between. The CDR3 consists of 15 residues.